Listed here is a single TCR beta chain. The data were obtained in a study of blood T cell repertoires in COVID-19. Turning to the study itself: Acute and convalescent COVID-19 samples came from the United States, Italy and Spain. T cells, B-cell-depleted T cells, or PBMCs provided the cDNA or gDNA that served as material.

Original processing methods: It was from reference gene primer amplification that nucleated cell counts were estimated. Using immunoSEQ multiplex PCR, the repertoire was profiled, and TCRdb retains in-frame clones only, with some absent. D and trimming come from the DNA, and the V and J calls and clone size come from that table. The repertoire holds about 71,000 clones, 82% seen once, with roughly 15% in the top ten. The CDR3 is 12 residues long. With 3 bases removed from V and 12 bases from J, the gap between germline ends came to 14 bases. Germline-derived CDR1 and CDR2 are MDHEN and SYDVKM. The sequence came from a woman of 80 years or more with acute or convalescent COVID-19. The rearrangement joins TRBV28 to TRBJ1-1; no clear D gene. The source material was peripheral blood. The CDR3 region is CASSFPLSKPFF. DNA for the CDR3: TGTGCCAGCAGTTTTCCCTTATCGAAGCCTTTCTTT.